The T cell receptor beta chain described here comes from a study of blood T cell repertoires in COVID-19. Across the whole study: Whether acute or convalescent, the COVID-19 samples came from the United States, Italy and Spain. T cells, B-cell-depleted T cells, or PBMCs provided the cDNA or gDNA that served as material.

V lost 3 bases to trimming and J lost 4 bases, with 7 bases between them. The CDR3 is 14 residues long. Germline V CDR1 and CDR2: ENHRY, SYGVKD. Study processing details: The assay estimated nucleated cells by amplifying reference gene primers. Assay: immunoSEQ multiplex PCR; the TCRdb copy retains only in-frame clones and omits some. The V and J calls and clone size were taken over from that table, and D and trimming were inferred from the DNA. In the table there are over 150,000 clones, more than 70% of which are singletons. The TCR was taken from a man aged 18 to 29 with active or convalescent COVID-19. V and J are TRBV10-3 and TRBJ1-6; no clear D. Sequencing input: peripheral blood. The CDR3 DNA reads as TGTGCCATCAGTGAATACAGTTATAATTCACCCCTCCACTTT. It codes for CAISEYSYNSPLHF.